One and the same sample provided the 8 T cell receptor beta chains below, sequenced in a study of cytomegalovirus exposure and HLA in healthy donors (TCRdb year 2017). Library method: the immunoSEQ multiplex PCR assay. A mixture of 60 forward primers for TCR Vbeta segments and 13 reverse primers for TCR Jbeta segments was used in the multiplex PCR. Imported from immuneACCESS, the table was reduced by TCRdb to in-frame sequences with V and J called. These copies leave out some clones; in studies compared against another copy, an unresolved V gene accounts for under half, and the cause of the remainder is not known. For this sample there are some 180,000 clones; over 60% appear just once. Clones ranked in the top ten supply around 1.6% of the sample. Material for sequencing was PBMCs. These receptors all stem from a man between 18 and 35 years old in good health and CMV-seronegative.

This chain links TRBV5-1 with TRBJ2-3, with 13 bases that match TRBD2. The CDR3 covers 16 residues. Germline loops: CDR1 SGHRS, CDR2 YFSETQ. Germline trimming cut 4 bases from V and 0 bases from J; bases unmatched to any gene: 2. CDR3 DNA: TGCGCCAGCAGCGGGGGACTAGCGGGGAGCACAGATACGCAGTATTTT. Encoded protein: CASSGGLAGSTDTQYF.

The CDR3 DNA reads TGTGCCAGCAGCCTTCCGGACAGGCCTGGGGCCAACGTCCTGACTTTC. This gives the protein CASSLPDRPGANVLTF. The V gene is TRBV5-4, the J gene TRBJ2-6, with 7 bases that match TRBD1. The CDR3 contains 16 residues. The V and J ends lost 4 bases and 2 bases, in that order; junction bases with no gene match: 6. CDR1 is SGHNT, CDR2 YYREEE, per germline (reference sequence).

V and J are TRBV7-9 and TRBJ1-3; D is undetermined. CDR1 and CDR2 (germline): SEHNR, FQNEAQ (reference sequence). Trimming took off 5 bases at V and 2 bases at J, with 7 bases between the two ends. CDR3 size: 13 residues. The CDR3 sequence is CASSPPAGNTIYF. The CDR3 DNA sequence: TGTGCCAGCAGCCCCCCGGCTGGAAACACCATATATTTT.

The chain employs TRBV19 and TRBJ1-1; D is ambiguous. Between the trimmed V and J ends, which lost 7 bases and 5 bases, there was a span of 8 bases. Germline CDR1 and CDR2: LNHDA and SQIVND (reference sequence). The CDR3 totals 11 residues. CDR3 region: CASTGWTEAFF. As DNA, the CDR3 is TGTGCCAGTACGGGTTGGACTGAAGCTTTCTTT.

CDR3 protein: CASSLAGSNEKLFF. In DNA form, the CDR3 reads TGTGCCAGCAGTTTAGCGGGTTCCAATGAAAAACTGTTTTTT. This chain joins TRBV28 and TRBJ1-4; D is unresolved. Germline-derived CDR1 and CDR2 are MDHEN and SYDVKM. Trimming took off 2 bases at V and 5 bases at J, with 9 bases between the two ends. The CDR3 sequence is 14 residues long.

The gene calls are TRBV2 and TRBJ2-5; D not certain. The CDR3 is 13 residues long. Germline values: CDR1 SNHLY, CDR2 FYNNEI. Trimming cost V 6 bases and J 2 bases, with 10 bases left between them. DNA of the CDR3: TGTGCCAGCAGCACAGAGTATCAAGAGACCCAGTACTTC. Its protein is CASSTEYQETQYF.

This clone showed up just a few times. Because the CDR3's place on the DNA is in doubt, the DNA is left out and the CDR3 is given as listed by TCRdb. The gene calls are TRBV1 and TRBJ2-7; the table's D call, TRBD2, was not checked against the DNA. TRBV1 is noted as a pseudogene. From its first to its last residue, the CDR3 has 17 amino acids. CDR3 in amino acids: CTSSRGVAGGSPPEQYF.

This rearrangement joins TRBV14 to TRBJ2-5, with D uncertain. Germline V gene sequence: CDR1 SGHDN, CDR2 FVKESK. The CDR3 runs to 13 residues. The ends were cut back, 1 base at V and 5 bases at J, with 8 bases in the middle. In nucleotides, the CDR3 is TGTGCCAGCAGCCAAGGAGATCTGGAGACCCAGTACTTC. It is translated as CASSQGDLETQYF.